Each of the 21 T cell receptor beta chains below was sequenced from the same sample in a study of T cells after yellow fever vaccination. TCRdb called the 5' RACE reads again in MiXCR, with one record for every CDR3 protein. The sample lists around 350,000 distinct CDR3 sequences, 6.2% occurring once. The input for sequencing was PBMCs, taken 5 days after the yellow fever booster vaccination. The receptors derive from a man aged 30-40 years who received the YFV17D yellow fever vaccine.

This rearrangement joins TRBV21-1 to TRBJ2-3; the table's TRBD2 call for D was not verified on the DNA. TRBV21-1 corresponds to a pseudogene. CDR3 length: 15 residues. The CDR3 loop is CASSNLAGGTDTQYF. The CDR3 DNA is TGTGCCAGCAGTAACCTAGCGGGGGGCACAGATACGCAGTATTTT.

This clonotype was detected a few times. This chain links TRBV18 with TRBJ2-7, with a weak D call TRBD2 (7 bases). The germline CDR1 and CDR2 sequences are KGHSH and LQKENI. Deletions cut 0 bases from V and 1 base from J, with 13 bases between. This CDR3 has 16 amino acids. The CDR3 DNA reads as TGTGCCAGCTCACCACCGTCGGGGGGCCGTTCCTACGAGCAGTACTTC. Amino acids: CASSPPSGGRSYEQYF.

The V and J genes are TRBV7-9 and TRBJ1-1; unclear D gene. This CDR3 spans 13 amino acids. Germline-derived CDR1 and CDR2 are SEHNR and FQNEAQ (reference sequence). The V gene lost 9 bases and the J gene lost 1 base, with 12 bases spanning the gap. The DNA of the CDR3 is TGTGCCAGTACCGGGGTTAGGAACACTGAAGCTTTCTTT. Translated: CASTGVRNTEAFF.

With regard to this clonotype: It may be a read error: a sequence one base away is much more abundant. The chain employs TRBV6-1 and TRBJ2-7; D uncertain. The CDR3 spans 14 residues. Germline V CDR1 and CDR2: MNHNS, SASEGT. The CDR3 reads CASTGTYSSYELYF. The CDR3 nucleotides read TGTGCCAGCACGGGTACCTACAGCTCCTACGAGCTGTACTTC.

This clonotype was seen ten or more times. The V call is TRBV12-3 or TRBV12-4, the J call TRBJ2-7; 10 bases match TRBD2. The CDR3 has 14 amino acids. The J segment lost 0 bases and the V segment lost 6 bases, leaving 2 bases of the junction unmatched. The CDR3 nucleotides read TGTGCCAGCAGCCAGCGGGAGGGCTCCTACGAGCAGTACTTC. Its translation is CASSQREGSYEQYF.

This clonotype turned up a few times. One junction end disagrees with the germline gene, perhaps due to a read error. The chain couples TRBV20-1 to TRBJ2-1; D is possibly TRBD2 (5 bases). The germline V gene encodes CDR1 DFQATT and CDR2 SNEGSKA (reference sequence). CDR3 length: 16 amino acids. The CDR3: CCARSEGQPVSGEQFF. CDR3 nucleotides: TGCTGTGCGCGCAGCGAGGGCCAACCCGTGTCGGGTGAGCAGTTCTTC.

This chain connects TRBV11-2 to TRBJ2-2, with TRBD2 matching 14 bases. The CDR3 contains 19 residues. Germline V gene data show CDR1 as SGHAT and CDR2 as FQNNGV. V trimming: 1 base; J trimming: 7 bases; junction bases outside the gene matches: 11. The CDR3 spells CASSLVAGTSGSLGGELFF. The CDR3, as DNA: TGTGCCAGCAGCTTAGTGGCCGGGACTAGCGGGAGTCTGGGCGGGGAGCTGTTTTTT.

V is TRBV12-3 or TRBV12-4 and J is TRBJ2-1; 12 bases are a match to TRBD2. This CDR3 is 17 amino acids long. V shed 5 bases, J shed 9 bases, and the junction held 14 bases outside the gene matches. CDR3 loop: CASSPRGLAGPSSEQFF. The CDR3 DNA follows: TGTGCCAGCAGTCCTCGGGGACTAGCGGGCCCAAGCAGTGAGCAGTTCTTC.

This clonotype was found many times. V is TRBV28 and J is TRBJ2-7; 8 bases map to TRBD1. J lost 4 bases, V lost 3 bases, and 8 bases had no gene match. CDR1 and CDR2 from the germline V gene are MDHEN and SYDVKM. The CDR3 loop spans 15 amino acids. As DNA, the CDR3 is TGTGCCAGCAGTTTTTCAGGGGGCGCCTTTTACGAGCAGTACTTC. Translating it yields CASSFSGGAFYEQYF. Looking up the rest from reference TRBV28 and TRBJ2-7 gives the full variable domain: DVKVTQSSRYLVKRTGEKVFLECVQDMDHENMFWYRQDPGLGLRLIYFSYDVKMKEKGDIPEGYSVSREKKERFSLILESASTNQTSMYLCASSFSGGAFYEQYFGPGTRLTVT.

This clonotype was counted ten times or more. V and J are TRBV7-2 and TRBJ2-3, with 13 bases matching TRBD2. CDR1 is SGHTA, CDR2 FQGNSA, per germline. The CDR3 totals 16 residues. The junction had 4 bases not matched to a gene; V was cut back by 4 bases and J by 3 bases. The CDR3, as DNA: TGTGCCAGCAGCTCCGGACTAGCGGGAGTAACAGATACGCAGTATTTT. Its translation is CASSSGLAGVTDTQYF.

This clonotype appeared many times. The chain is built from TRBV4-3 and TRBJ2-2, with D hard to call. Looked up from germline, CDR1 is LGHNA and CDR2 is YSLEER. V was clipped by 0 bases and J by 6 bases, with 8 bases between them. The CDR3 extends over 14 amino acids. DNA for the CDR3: TGCGCCAGCAGCCAAGATAAGGGCCCCGGGGAGCTGTTTTTT. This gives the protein CASSQDKGPGELFF.

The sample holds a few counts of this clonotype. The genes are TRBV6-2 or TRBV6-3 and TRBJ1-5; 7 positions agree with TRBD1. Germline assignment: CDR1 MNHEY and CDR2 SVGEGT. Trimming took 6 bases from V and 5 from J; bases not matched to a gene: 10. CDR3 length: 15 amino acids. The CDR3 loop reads CASRSDREKDQPQHF. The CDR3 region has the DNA TGTGCCAGCAGGAGCGACAGGGAGAAGGATCAGCCCCAGCATTTT.

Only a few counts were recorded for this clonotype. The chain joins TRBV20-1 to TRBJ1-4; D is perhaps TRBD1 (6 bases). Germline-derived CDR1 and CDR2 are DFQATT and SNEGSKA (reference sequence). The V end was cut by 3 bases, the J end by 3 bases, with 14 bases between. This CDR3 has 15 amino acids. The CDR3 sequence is CSARRGGWPNEKLFF. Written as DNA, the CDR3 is TGCAGTGCTAGGAGGGGGGGCTGGCCTAATGAAAAACTGTTTTTT.

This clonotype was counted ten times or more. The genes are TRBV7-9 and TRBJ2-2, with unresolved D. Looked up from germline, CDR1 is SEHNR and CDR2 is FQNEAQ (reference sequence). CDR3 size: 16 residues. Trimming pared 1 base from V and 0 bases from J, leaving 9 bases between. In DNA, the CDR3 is TGTGCCAGCAGCTTAGTAAAGGGTCCGAACACCGGGGAGCTGTTTTTT. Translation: CASSLVKGPNTGELFF.

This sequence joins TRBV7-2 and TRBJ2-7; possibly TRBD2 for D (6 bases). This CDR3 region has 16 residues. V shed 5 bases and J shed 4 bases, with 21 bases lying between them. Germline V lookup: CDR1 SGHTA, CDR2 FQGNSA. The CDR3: CASSPGWGSGSYEQYF. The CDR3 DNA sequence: TGTGCCAGCAGCCCCGGCTGGGGTAGCGGATCATACGAGCAGTACTTC. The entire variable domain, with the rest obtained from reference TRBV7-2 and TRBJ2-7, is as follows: GAGVSQSPSNKVTEKGKDVELRCDPISGHTALYWYRQSLGQGLEFLIYFQGNSAPDKSGLPSDRFSAERTGGSVSTLTIQRTQQEDSAVYLCASSPGWGSGSYEQYFGPGTRLTVT.

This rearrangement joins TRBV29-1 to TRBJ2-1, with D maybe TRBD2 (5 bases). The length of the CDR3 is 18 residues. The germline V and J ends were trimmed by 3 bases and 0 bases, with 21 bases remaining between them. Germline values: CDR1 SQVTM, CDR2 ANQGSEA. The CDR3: CSVEGRPFSVNSYNEQFF. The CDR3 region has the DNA TGCAGCGTTGAGGGCAGACCCTTTAGCGTAAACTCCTACAATGAGCAGTTCTTC.

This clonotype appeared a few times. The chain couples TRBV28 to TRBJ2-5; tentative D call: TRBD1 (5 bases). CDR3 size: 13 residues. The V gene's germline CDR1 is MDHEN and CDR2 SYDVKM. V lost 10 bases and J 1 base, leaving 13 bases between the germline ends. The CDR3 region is CAIRQTAQETQYF. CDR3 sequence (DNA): TGTGCCATCCGTCAGACAGCCCAAGAGACCCAGTACTTC.

CDR3 DNA: TGTGCCAGCAGTCCTACAGCCTTCGAGCAGTACTTC. Protein product: CASSPTAFEQYF. The chain combines TRBV12-3 or TRBV12-4 with TRBJ2-7; D unclear. With 5 bases removed from V and 6 bases from J, the gap between germline ends came to 11 bases. The CDR3 runs to 12 residues.

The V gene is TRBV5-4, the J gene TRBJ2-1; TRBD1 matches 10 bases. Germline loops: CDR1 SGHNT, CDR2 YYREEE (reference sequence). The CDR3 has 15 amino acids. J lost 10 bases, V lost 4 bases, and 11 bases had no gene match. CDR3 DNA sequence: TGTGCCAGCAGCCCCGGGACAGGGGCCCGAAGGGAGCAGTTCTTC. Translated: CASSPGTGARREQFF. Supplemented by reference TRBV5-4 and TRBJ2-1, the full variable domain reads ETGVTQSPTHLIKTRGQQVTLRCSSQSGHNTVSWYQQALGQGPQFIFQYYREEENGRGNFPPRFSGLQFPNYSSELNVNALELDDSALYLCASSPGTGARREQFFGPGTRLTVL.

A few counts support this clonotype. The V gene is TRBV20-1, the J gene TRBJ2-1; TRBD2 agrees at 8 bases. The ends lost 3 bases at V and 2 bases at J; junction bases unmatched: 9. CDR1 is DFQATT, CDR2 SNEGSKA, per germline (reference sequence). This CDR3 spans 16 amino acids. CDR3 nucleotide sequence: TGCAGTGCTAGGCCCCAACTAGCGGAGGCCTACAATGAGCAGTTCTTC. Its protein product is CSARPQLAEAYNEQFF.

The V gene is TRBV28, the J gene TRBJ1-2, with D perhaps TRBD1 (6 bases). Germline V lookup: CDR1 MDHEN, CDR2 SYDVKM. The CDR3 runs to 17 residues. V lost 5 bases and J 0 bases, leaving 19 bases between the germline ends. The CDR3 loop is CASSPQGTSPANYGYTF. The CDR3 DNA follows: TGTGCCAGCAGTCCCCAAGGGACAAGTCCAGCTAACTATGGCTACACCTTC.